The rows below give T cell receptor beta chains drawn from one sample of a study of T cell repertoires in cytomegalovirus infection. TCRdb called the reads again in MiXCR, with one record for every CDR3 protein. The repertoire has more than 250,000 distinct CDR3 sequences, more than 20% of them found once; the top ten carry roughly 15%. These receptors' antigens are unknown. The specimen was cultured PBMCs, collected from culture after CMV antigen stimulation. The receptors derive from a human donor in good health (CMV status not recorded). Some clones in this sample may be carry-over from other donors' samples. Both conserved end residues are part of each CDR3. Each record gives: CDR3 length, J gene, clone size, D gene, V gene, CDR3 protein, CDR3 DNA. D genes are given only for firm matches. Some rows have no size entry. The others give once, few or many, or a class for an expanded clone.

>17|TRBJ1-6|many|NA|TRBV7-8
CASSSSLLQRVGAPLHF
TGTGCCAGCAGCTCCTCCCTTCTCCAGAGAGTGGGGGCACCCCTCCACTTT
>17|TRBJ1-2|NA|TRBD1|TRBV28
CASSIGGGQGARFGYTF
TGTGCCAGCAGTATAGGAGGGGGACAGGGGGCGCGTTTTGGCTACACCTTC
>16|TRBJ2-1|NA|TRBD2|TRBV15
CATSLGLADEYNEQFF
TGTGCCACCAGTTTAGGACTAGCGGACGAATACAATGAGCAGTTCTTC
>17|TRBJ2-4|NA|NA|TRBV13
CASSLGPGPVAKNIQYF
TGTGCCAGCAGCTTAGGCCCAGGCCCGGTAGCCAAAAACATTCAGTACTTC
>12|TRBJ2-1|few|NA|TRBV5-6
CASSYNYNEQFF
TGTGCCAGCAGTTACAACTACAATGAGCAGTTCTTC
>12|TRBJ1-1|few|NA|TRBV15
CATSRAQGEAFF
TGTGCCACCAGCAGAGCCCAGGGGGAAGCTTTCTTT
>14|TRBJ2-4|few|TRBD1|TRBV28
CASRLGQVGDIQYF
TGTGCCAGCAGACTCGGACAGGTTGGGGACATTCAGTACTTC
>14|TRBJ1-1|many|NA|TRBV7-2
CASSLVGFNTEAFF
TGTGCCAGCAGCTTAGTCGGTTTCAACACTGAAGCTTTCTTT
>13|TRBJ2-7|many|NA|TRBV6-1
CASSRGGHYEQYF
TGTGCCAGCAGTCGAGGGGGACACTACGAGCAGTACTTC
>18|TRBJ2-1|many|TRBD2|TRBV7-2
CASSFSGRQGSSYNEQFF
TGTGCCAGCAGCTTTAGCGGGAGGCAAGGTAGCTCCTACAATGAGCAGTTCTTC
>15|TRBJ2-1|NA|TRBD2|TRBV5-1
CASSRQRESGNEQFF
TGCGCCAGCAGCAGACAGCGGGAGTCGGGGAATGAGCAGTTCTTC
>16|TRBJ2-2|few|NA|TRBV6-1
CASKPPGTIKTGELFF
TGTGCCAGCAAACCCCCTGGGACCATTAAAACCGGGGAGCTGTTTTTT
>17|TRBJ2-3|few|TRBD1|TRBV7-3
CASSRPRQGIGTDTQYF
TGTGCCAGCAGCCGACCCCGACAGGGGATCGGCACAGATACGCAGTATTTT
>14|TRBJ2-4|few|NA|TRBV28
CASSSGPSKNIQYF
TGTGCCAGCAGTTCCGGGCCGAGCAAAAACATTCAGTACTTC
>16|TRBJ2-3|NA|TRBD2|TRBV30
CAWSVRLAGPPDTQYF
TGTGCCTGGAGTGTACGGTTAGCGGGCCCCCCAGATACGCAGTATTTT
>15|TRBJ2-1|NA|NA|TRBV7-6
CASSLALASRNEQFF
TGTGCCAGCAGCTTAGCACTAGCAAGTCGCAATGAGCAGTTCTTC
>14|TRBJ1-2|many|TRBD1|TRBV6-5
CASTDRGRLRGYTF
TGTGCCAGCACAGACAGGGGCCGATTGCGGGGCTACACCTTC
>14|TRBJ2-3|NA|NA|TRBV12-3/TRBV12-4
CASTSGYVADTQYF
TGTGCCAGCACATCGGGGTATGTCGCGGATACGCAGTATTTT
>13|TRBJ1-5|NA|NA|TRBV29-1
CSVKQDSNQPQHF
TGCAGCGTAAAACAGGATAGCAATCAGCCCCAGCATTTT
>16|TRBJ2-5|few|TRBD2|TRBV7-9
CASSPGLAGSQETQYF
TGTGCCAGCAGTCCGGGACTAGCGGGCTCACAAGAGACCCAGTACTTC
>15|TRBJ1-1|few|NA|TRBV19
CASRPDSSPGTEAFF
TGTGCCAGTAGACCAGACAGTTCGCCGGGCACTGAAGCTTTCTTT
>17|TRBJ2-1|few|TRBD1|TRBV6-2/TRBV6-3
CASSYSPGQGKGKEQFF
TGTGCCAGCAGTTACTCGCCGGGACAGGGGAAGGGAAAGGAGCAGTTCTTC
>13|TRBJ2-1|NA|NA|TRBV19
CASKGGNRGEQFF
TGTGCCAGTAAGGGGGGGAATCGCGGAGAGCAGTTCTTC
>16|TRBJ1-5|NA|TRBD1|TRBV19
CASSATGQGAGQPQHF
TGTGCCAGTAGTGCTACGGGACAGGGGGCCGGTCAGCCCCAGCATTTT
>17|TRBJ2-1|few|TRBD2|TRBV18
CASSPKGSGRGYNEQFF
TGTGCCAGCTCACCCAAGGGGAGCGGGAGAGGGTACAATGAGCAGTTCTTC